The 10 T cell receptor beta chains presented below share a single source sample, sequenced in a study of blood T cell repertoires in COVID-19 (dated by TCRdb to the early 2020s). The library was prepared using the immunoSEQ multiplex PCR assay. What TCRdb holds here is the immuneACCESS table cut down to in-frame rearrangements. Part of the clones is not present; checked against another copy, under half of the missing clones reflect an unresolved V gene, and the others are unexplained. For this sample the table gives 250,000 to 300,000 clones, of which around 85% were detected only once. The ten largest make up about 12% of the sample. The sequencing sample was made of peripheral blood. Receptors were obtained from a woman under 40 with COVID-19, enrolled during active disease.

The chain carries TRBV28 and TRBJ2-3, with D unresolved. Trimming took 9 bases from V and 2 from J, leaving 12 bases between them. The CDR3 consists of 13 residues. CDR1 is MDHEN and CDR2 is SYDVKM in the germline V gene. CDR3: CASDFPPTDTQYF. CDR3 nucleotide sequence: TGTGCCAGTGACTTTCCCCCCACAGATACGCAGTATTTT.

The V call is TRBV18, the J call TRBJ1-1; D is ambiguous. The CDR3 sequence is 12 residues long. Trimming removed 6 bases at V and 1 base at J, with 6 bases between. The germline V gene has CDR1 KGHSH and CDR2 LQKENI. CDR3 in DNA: TGTGCCAGCTCCACCAGGAACACTGAAGCTTTCTTT. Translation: CASSTRNTEAFF.

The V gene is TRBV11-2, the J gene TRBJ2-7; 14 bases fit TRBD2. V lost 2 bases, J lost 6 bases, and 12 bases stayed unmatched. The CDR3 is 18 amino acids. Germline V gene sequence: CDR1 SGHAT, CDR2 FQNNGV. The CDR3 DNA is TGTGCCAGCAGCTTAAGGGGACTAGCGGGGGTCCAAGCGGGCGAGCAGTACTTC. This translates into CASSLRGLAGVQAGEQYF.

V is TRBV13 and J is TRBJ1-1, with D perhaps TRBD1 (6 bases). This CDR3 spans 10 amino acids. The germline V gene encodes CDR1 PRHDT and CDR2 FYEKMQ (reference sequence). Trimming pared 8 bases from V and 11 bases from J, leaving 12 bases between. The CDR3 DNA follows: TGTGCCAGCCCGGGGGGCAGGGCTTTCTTT. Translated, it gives CASPGGRAFF.

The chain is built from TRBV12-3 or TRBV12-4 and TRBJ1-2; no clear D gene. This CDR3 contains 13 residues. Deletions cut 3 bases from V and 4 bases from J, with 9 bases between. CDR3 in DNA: TGTGCCAGCAGTTTTAGTCGCTCCTATGGCTACACCTTC. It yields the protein CASSFSRSYGYTF.

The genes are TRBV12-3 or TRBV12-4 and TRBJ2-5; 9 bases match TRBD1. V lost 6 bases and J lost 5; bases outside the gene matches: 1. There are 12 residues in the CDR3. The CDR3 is CASSGQGETQYF. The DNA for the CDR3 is TGTGCCAGCAGCGGACAGGGGGAGACCCAGTACTTC.

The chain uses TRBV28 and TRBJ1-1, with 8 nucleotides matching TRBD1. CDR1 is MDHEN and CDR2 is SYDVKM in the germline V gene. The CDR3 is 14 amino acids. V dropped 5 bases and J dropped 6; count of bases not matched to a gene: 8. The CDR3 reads CASSLRGLGSEAFF. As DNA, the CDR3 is TGTGCCAGCAGTCTCAGGGGGCTTGGGTCTGAAGCTTTCTTT.

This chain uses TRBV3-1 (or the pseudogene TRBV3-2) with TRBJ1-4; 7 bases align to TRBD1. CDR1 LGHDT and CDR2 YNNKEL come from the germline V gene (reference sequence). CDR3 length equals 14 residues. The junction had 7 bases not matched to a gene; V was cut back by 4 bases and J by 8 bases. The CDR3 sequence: CASSPDRDREKLFF. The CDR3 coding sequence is TGTGCCAGCAGCCCTGACAGGGATCGGGAAAAACTGTTTTTT.

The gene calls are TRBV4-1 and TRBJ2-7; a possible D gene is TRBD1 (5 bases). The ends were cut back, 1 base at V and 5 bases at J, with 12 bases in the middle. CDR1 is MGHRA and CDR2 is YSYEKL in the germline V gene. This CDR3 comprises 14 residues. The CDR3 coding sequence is TGCGCCAGCAGCCAAGCACAGGCCATCGACGAGCAGTACTTC. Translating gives CASSQAQAIDEQYF.

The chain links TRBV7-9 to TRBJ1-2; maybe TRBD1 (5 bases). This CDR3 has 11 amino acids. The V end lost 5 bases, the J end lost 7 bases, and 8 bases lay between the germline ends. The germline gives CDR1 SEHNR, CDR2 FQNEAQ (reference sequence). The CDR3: CASSTRGGYTF. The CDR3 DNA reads TGTGCCAGCAGCACAAGGGGTGGCTACACCTTC.